This TCR beta chain was obtained from a study of cytomegalovirus exposure and HLA in healthy donors (dated by TCRdb to about 2017). With respect to the entire study: According to an earlier analysis of several hundred of the donors, some 180 million T cells yielded 117 million unique TCR beta sequences and 250 to 350 Gb of sequence data. Around 320 gigabases of sequencing data and approximately 80 million unique TCR sequences were included in an early release covering about 700 HLA-typed donors. The genetic ancestry cluster associated with self-reported Caucasian donors included 65% to 90% of the approximately 400 genotyped donors. The study aimed to test whether signatures of past pathogen exposure could be identified by cataloging public T cell receptors. Using immunosequencing, the study profiled T cell repertoires from 666 subjects and related those repertoires to cytomegalovirus serostatus. Besides the first cohort of 500 to 700 subjects, a separate validation cohort made up of 120 different subjects was used. High-throughput TCR immunosequencing, statistical association of individual TCRs with disease status, and machine learning were combined to predict cytomegalovirus infection status. In a later analysis, previously published TCR beta repertoires from about 640 donors were re-analyzed and high-resolution HLA genotyping was added so that TCR occurrence patterns could be studied. Rather than using new phenotypic data, the later analysis identified candidate immune exposures from TCR beta sequences and from how often those sequences occurred across donors. In an earlier analysis of roughly 540 of the donors, high-throughput TCR beta sequencing was used to judge whether each TCR beta V gene segment behaved as functional or pseudogenic. Donor age, sex, ethnicity and CMV serostatus were collected together with the repertoire data. A later genetic analysis took genome-wide SNP genotypes for about three fifths of the roughly 670 donors and used that subset as a discovery cohort. Every repertoire in the discovery cohort had been generated on one and the same sequencing platform. Class I and class II HLA loci were covered by the typing at four-digit resolution. Typing coverage varied by locus: 629-630 donors for A, B, C, DRB1 and DQB1; more than 500 for DQA1; more than 600 for DPA1; roughly 470 for DPB1. A handful of DR-DQ haplotypes were handled as single units for association and clustering because linkage in the cohort was strong. On average, roughly 240,000 unique TCR beta nucleotide sequences were sequenced per donor among about 400 genotyped donors of the cohort, with roughly 19% of those sequences being non-productive.

The CDR3, cysteine through phenylalanine, is 18 amino acids long. Left in the record is the CDR3 DNA by itself, 54 bases read in frame from the first base. V lost 1 base and J lost 4 bases, and the count of bases not matched to a germline gene is 11. CDR1 LNHDA and CDR2 SQIVND are derived from the germline V gene (reference sequence). Comments on this clone: This receptor's antigen is unknown. No base quality information exists; no much larger clone differs at one position.

The library was obtained by the immunoSEQ multiplex PCR assay. For the multiplex PCR, a mixture combining 60 forward primers for TCR Vbeta segments and 13 reverse primers for TCR Jbeta segments was used. A multiplex PCR assay on genomic DNA amplified the CDR3 region of rearranged TCR beta genes. The amplified TCR beta libraries were sequenced on the Illumina HiSeq System as 87-base-pair reads. Per the source publication's procedure: In a later analysis, about 80 million unique TCR beta chains were counted across the 500 to 850 repertoires, and about 10 million of these chains were shared by at least two donors. Raw reads were error-corrected and collapsed into unique sequences with a nearest-neighbor algorithm that merged closely related sequences to remove PCR and sequencing errors. To assign V, D and J gene segments, CDR3 sequences were aligned to IMGT reference sequences. For a sequence to be retained, at least a six-nucleotide match to both a V gene segment and a J gene segment was required. A rearrangement counted as productive if the CDR3 had no stop codons and remained in frame with V and J, and every other rearrangement counted as non-productive. CDR3 was defined by IMGT convention, running from the second conserved V-encoded cysteine to the conserved J-encoded phenylalanine. In an earlier analysis of 500 to 650 of the donors, sequences lacking an unambiguous match to a single V gene segment were excluded. An earlier analysis of 587 of the donors called V segments functional above 56.7% productive rearrangements and segregating when the between-donor standard deviation exceeded 5%. A statistical classification framework was developed to diagnose cytomegalovirus status using the catalog of TCR beta chain sequences. A later analysis assigned V and J genes by comparing TCR nucleotide sequences with IMGT/GENE-DB human TR gene sequences. Using the TCRdist pipeline, a later analysis assigned CDR3 sequences along with most-parsimonious VDJ recombination scenarios. In a later analysis, every TCR beta chain was defined by the combination of its CDR3 amino acid sequence and its V-gene family, and reads without a unique V-gene family were dropped. In a later analysis, around 600 highly shared, low-generation-probability nucleotide sequences were removed to address suspected cross-contamination and a sequencing artifact. A later analysis calculated a clonal expansion index for each public chain from normalized within-repertoire ranks of inferred template counts. A later analysis computed generation probabilities with a VDJ recombination model fitted to out-of-frame rearrangements, and checked the results against IGoR. In a later analysis, TCR-TCR, TCR-HLA and TCR-CMV co-occurrence was scored with hypergeometric tests, and a repertoire-size bias correction was applied to TCR pairs. False discovery rates were estimated in a later analysis by permuting HLA or CMV assignments 20 times. In a later analysis, co-occurring TCRs were grouped using DBSCAN, with TCRdist sequence similarity added in when clustering inside HLA-allele-positive subsets. Repertoires with fewer than 30,000 or more than 120,000 public chains, plus five repertoires with anomalous nucleotide sharing, were excluded from co-occurrence clustering. TCRdb provides this immuneACCESS table in a form limited to in-frame rearrangements. Some clones are lacking; in checked studies, under half of them reflect an unresolved V gene, and why the rest are absent is not known. V, J and clone size were drawn from that table, and D and trimming were deduced from the DNA. This sample lists around 300,000 clones; around 66% were detected once. The ten largest make up approximately 2.5% of the sample.

Beyond this particular receptor, the publication reports: In the study, some 160 TCR beta chains were listed as associated with cytomegalovirus. In a later analysis, several top co-occurrence clusters were reported to appear linked to parvovirus B19, influenza, CMV and Epstein-Barr virus. A further reported finding was that TCR beta sequences accurately predicted the HLA-A and HLA-B alleles for most subjects in the first cohort. A group of highly shared sequence variants was considered likely to be a technical artifact of the sequencing pipeline. The classifier was reported to diagnose cytomegalovirus status with high specificity and sensitivity in both the original and validation cohorts. For the cohort, immune exposure information was limited to CMV serostatus. Because HLA typing was missing for some donors at each locus, association tests included only the typed subset. A later analysis associated 17,000 or so TCR beta sequences with specific HLA alleles at a false discovery rate of 0.05. When HLA alleles, especially DR and DQ, strongly co-occurred, attributing TCR associations to individual alleles was difficult. In an earlier analysis of approximately 590 of the donors, most TCR beta V segments were observed in productive rearrangements about 90% or about 30% of the time, broadly matching IMGT annotations. Compared with the roughly 600-donor mean, donors in an Asian-associated ancestry cluster had fewer N-insertions in productive TCRs, according to a later genetic analysis. Compared with equally common non-associated chains, HLA-associated TCR beta chains in a later analysis were more clonally expanded and had lower generation probabilities. In a later analysis, TCR association rates were found to vary across HLA loci, with the most associated TCRs seen for DRB1 alleles and the fewest for HLA-C alleles. Correlated functional status among segregating V segments might reflect linkage disequilibrium, but an unknown experimental factor could not be ruled out. Most CMV-associated TCR beta chains appeared to be HLA-restricted in a later analysis, and the HLA associations seemed to be driven largely by CMV exposure. In vitro tests confirmed that three of the cytomegalovirus-associated TCR beta chains recognize cytomegalovirus antigens. Because counts were too low, about 18 rarely observed V segments, including chromosome 9 orphons, were excluded from the earlier analysis of fewer than 650 of the donors. The cohort was sequenced for TCR beta chains only, and without alpha or paired-chain data the features that could be detected were limited. A later genetic analysis associated a missense DCLRE1C variant with V-gene and J-gene trimming of TCR beta chains, and an independent cohort replicated the association. Some IMGT-functional V segments, including TRBV6-2 and TRBV6-3, could not be told apart with the 87-base-pair reads, so those segments were excluded. Most TCR sequences were seen in very few donors, while some public TCRs were found in many individuals. The authors suggested that the approach could potentially be extended to other disease states and immunological phenotypes. Presence/absence analyses assumed roughly uniform sequencing depth across donors, an assumption that may not hold.

In total, 666 healthy bone marrow donors made up the cohort. All cohort members were sampled while nominally healthy, although unrecorded immune exposures were likely present. The donor tested CMV seronegative and was one of the 352 seronegative cohort members. A peripheral blood sample was provided by each donor, and peripheral blood mononuclear cells were used for TCR beta sequencing. Genomic DNA was extracted from the blood cell samples with the Qiagen DNeasy Blood Extraction Kit. The receptor was isolated from a female donor in good health and CMV-seronegative. The sample taken for sequencing was PBMCs. This chain is built from TRBV19 and TRBJ2-2, and 8 bases in between align with TRBD2. For the CDR3, the sequence is CASSIGVAEAGVTGELFF. At the DNA level, the sequence is TGTGCCAGTAGTATAGGAGTGGCCGAAGCGGGAGTCACCGGGGAGCTGTTTTTT. The variable domain in full, with residues beyond the CDR3 obtained from the reference TRBV19 and TRBJ2-2 genes, is DGGITQSPKYLFRKEGQNVTLSCEQNLNHDAMYWYRQDPGQGLRLIYYSQIVNDFQKGDIAEGYSVSREKKESFPLTVTSAQKNPTAFYLCASSIGVAEAGVTGELFFGEGSRLTVL.